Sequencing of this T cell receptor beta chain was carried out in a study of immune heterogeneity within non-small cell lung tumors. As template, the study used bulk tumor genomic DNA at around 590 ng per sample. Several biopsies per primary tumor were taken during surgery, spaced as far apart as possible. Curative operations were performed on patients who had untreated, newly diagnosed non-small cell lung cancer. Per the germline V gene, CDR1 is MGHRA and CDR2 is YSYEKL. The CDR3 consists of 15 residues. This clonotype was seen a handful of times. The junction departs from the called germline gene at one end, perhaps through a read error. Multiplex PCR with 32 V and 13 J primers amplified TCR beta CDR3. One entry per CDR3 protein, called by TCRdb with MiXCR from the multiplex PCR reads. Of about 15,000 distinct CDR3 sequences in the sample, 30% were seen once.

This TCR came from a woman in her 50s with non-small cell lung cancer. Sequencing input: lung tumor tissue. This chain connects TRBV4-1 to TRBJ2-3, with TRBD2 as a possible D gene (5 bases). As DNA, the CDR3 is TGCGCCAGCAGCCAAGAAGGACGGAGGATGGATAAGCAGTATTTT. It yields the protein CASSQEGRRMDKQYF.